This is a list of T cell receptor beta chains from one sample in a study of blood T cell repertoires in COVID-19. The method was immunoSEQ multiplex PCR; TCRdb's version includes in-frame clones alone and lacks a portion of them. The sample yields about 190,000 clones, roughly 88% seen once. Sample: peripheral blood. Receptor source: a woman aged 40 to 50 who had recovered from COVID-19. CDR3s include the opening cysteine and the closing phenylalanine or tryptophan. Each record gives: clone size, V gene, J gene, D gene, CDR3 DNA, CDR3 protein. The D gene is left open where the match is weak. Size values are once, few and many counts, or a class for expanded clones, and some rows have none.

>few|TRBV5-5|TRBJ2-3|NA
TGTGCCAGCAGCCACGACCCAGGGAGCACAGATACGCAGTATTTT
CASSHDPGSTDTQYF
>NA|TRBV7-8|TRBJ1-1|NA
TGTGCCAGCAGCTTAGCTACAGGATACACTGAAGCTTTCTTT
CASSLATGYTEAFF
>NA|TRBV15|TRBJ2-1|NA
TGTGCCACCAGCAGAGATAGCAGCAGGGGAAGGTACAATGAGCAGTTCTTC
CATSRDSSRGRYNEQFF
>NA|TRBV19|TRBJ1-5|TRBD1
TGTGCCACCAGGGGGGAGAATAGCAATCAGCCCCAGCATTTT
CATRGENSNQPQHF
>NA|TRBV9|TRBJ2-6|NA
TGTGCCAGCAGCGTAGGCCAGTTTAACTCTGGGGCCAACGTCCTGACTTTC
CASSVGQFNSGANVLTF
>once|TRBV5-1|TRBJ2-1|TRBD1
TGCGCCAGCAGCTATGGACAGGGGAGCTCCTACAATGAGCAGTTCTTC
CASSYGQGSSYNEQFF
>NA|TRBV30|TRBJ1-3|NA
TGTGCCTGGATAGGGGGCTCTGGAAACACCATATATTTT
CAWIGGSGNTIYF
>NA|TRBV18|TRBJ1-5|TRBD1
TGTGCCAGCTCACCGCCCGGGACAGGGGGCAATCAGCCCCAGCATTTT
CASSPPGTGGNQPQHF
>NA|TRBV5-1|TRBJ2-3|TRBD1
TGCGCCAGCAGCCAAATGTGGGACAGGGACACAGATACGCAGTATTTT
CASSQMWDRDTDTQYF
>NA|TRBV5-1|TRBJ2-2|TRBD2
TGCGCCAGCCGACCGGCGGGAGGGAGCACCGGGGAGCTGTTTTTT
CASRPAGGSTGELFF
>once|TRBV6-5|TRBJ1-5|NA
TGTGCCAGCAGTAACCTCGGGGGGACGCACCAGCCCCAGCATTTT
CASSNLGGTHQPQHF
>NA|TRBV4-3|TRBJ1-2|NA
TGCGCCAGCAGCCAAGTTCCGGTCTATGGCTACACCTTC
CASSQVPVYGYTF
>once|TRBV19|TRBJ2-3|TRBD2
TGTGCCAGTAGTATAGGTCGGAAGATAACTAGCGGAGCGTATAGCACAGATACGCAGTATTTT
CASSIGRKITSGAYSTDTQYF
>NA|TRBV7-7|TRBJ2-5|TRBD2
TGTGCCAGCAGCTTAGGCTTGACTAGCGGGATCCAAGAGACCCAGTACTTC
CASSLGLTSGIQETQYF
>NA|TRBV19|TRBJ2-5|NA
TGTGCCAGTAGTATGAACCGGGGAGAGACCCAGTACTTC
CASSMNRGETQYF
>few|TRBV10-3|TRBJ1-2|TRBD1
TGTGCCATCAGCCTCAGCGAGGGGGCAGGAGGCTACACCTTC
CAISLSEGAGGYTF
>NA|TRBV4-2|TRBJ2-2|NA
TGTGCCAGCAGCCAAGATTTTCGTTCGAACACCGGGGAGCTGTTTTTT
CASSQDFRSNTGELFF
>NA|TRBV3-1/TRBV3-2|TRBJ1-1|TRBD1
TGTGCCAGCAGCCAAGTTAGGGACAGCGCAATGAACACTGAAGCTTTCTTT
CASSQVRDSAMNTEAFF
>NA|TRBV7-3|TRBJ2-1|NA
TGTGCCAGCAGCTTAGGGCCCTCCGATGAGCAGTTCTTC
CASSLGPSDEQFF
>NA|TRBV5-4|TRBJ2-5|NA
TGTGCCAGCTGGTTGTCAGGGCAAGAGACCCAGTACTTC
CASWLSGQETQYF
>NA|TRBV4-2|TRBJ1-5|NA
TGTGCCAGCAGCCAAGATTCGCAGGGGTATAGCAATCAGCCCCAGCATTTT
CASSQDSQGYSNQPQHF
>NA|TRBV7-6|TRBJ2-3|NA
TGTGCCAGCAGCCCGCGACTAGTTGATCCGACAGATACGCAGTATTTT
CASSPRLVDPTDTQYF
>NA|TRBV7-2|TRBJ2-5|TRBD1
TGTGCCAGCAGCTTAGGAGTAGGCAGGGGGCTGGAGACCCAGTACTTC
CASSLGVGRGLETQYF
>NA|TRBV29-1|TRBJ2-7|NA
TGCAGCGCCCTCCCGGGACAAACCCCCTACGAGCAGTACTTC
CSALPGQTPYEQYF
>NA|TRBV28|TRBJ1-2|TRBD1
TGTGCCAGCAGTGGGCCGGGACAGGGGAAGTTCTATGGCTACACCTTC
CASSGPGQGKFYGYTF
>NA|TRBV7-9|TRBJ1-1|NA
TGTGCCAGCAGCTTAGGGGCAGCGAACACTGAAGCTTTCTTT
CASSLGAANTEAFF
>NA|TRBV27|TRBJ2-4|NA
TGTGCCAGCAGCTCCTGGGGGCACGAAAACATTCAGTACTTC
CASSSWGHENIQYF
>few|TRBV4-2|TRBJ2-7|TRBD2
TGTGCCAGCAGCCAAGGACTAGCGGGAGGCCCCTACGAGCAGTACTTC
CASSQGLAGGPYEQYF
>NA|TRBV29-1|TRBJ2-1|TRBD1
TGCAGCGTGGAGACAGGGGGATACAATGAGCAGTTCTTC
CSVETGGYNEQFF
>NA|TRBV27|TRBJ1-2|NA
TGTGCCAGCAGTTTATCTGGCAGGTCCCAGCTTTCTAACTATGGCTACACCTTC
CASSLSGRSQLSNYGYTF
>NA|TRBV18|TRBJ1-1|NA
TGTGCCAGCTCCCCGGGAGGGTCGCTCGGCTGGAGGACTGAAGCTTTCTTT
CASSPGGSLGWRTEAFF
>NA|TRBV3-1/TRBV3-2|TRBJ1-6|TRBD1
TGTGCCAGCAGCCAAAGAACAGGGGGGAATTCACCCCTCCACTTT
CASSQRTGGNSPLHF
>NA|TRBV7-2|TRBJ2-1|TRBD2
TGTGCCAGCCTAAGGGCCGGGACTAGTCGTCTCAATGAGCAGTTCTTC
CASLRAGTSRLNEQFF
>NA|TRBV7-8|TRBJ2-1|NA
TGTGCCAGCAGCTCAGCCGGCAATGAGCAGTTCTTC
CASSSAGNEQFF
>NA|TRBV27|TRBJ2-7|TRBD1
TGTGCCAGCAGTTCCCCGGGACAGGGTTTCTACGAGCAGTACTTC
CASSSPGQGFYEQYF
>few|TRBV9|TRBJ1-1|TRBD1
TGTGCCAGCAGCTCCATGGACAGGGGGGCCACTGAAGCTTTCTTT
CASSSMDRGATEAFF
>few|TRBV3-1/TRBV3-2|TRBJ1-5|NA
TGTGCCAGCAGCCAAGAGGGGGGAGGTCAGCCCCAGCATTTT
CASSQEGGGQPQHF
>NA|TRBV5-1|TRBJ1-2|NA
TGCGCCAGCAGCGCCCCCGAGGCAGGGAACTATGGCTACACCTTC
CASSAPEAGNYGYTF
>NA|TRBV3-1/TRBV3-2|TRBJ2-7|TRBD1
TGTGCCAGCAGCCAAGGGACAGGGGGCTCCTACGAGCAGTACTTC
CASSQGTGGSYEQYF
>NA|TRBV3-1/TRBV3-2|TRBJ1-2|NA
TGTGCCAGCAGCCAAGAGGGCGGGAACTATGGCTACACCTTC
CASSQEGGNYGYTF
>NA|TRBV7-2|TRBJ1-2|TRBD1
TGTGCCAGCAGCTCGAGCAGGGGGGTTTATGGCTACACCTTC
CASSSSRGVYGYTF
>NA|TRBV30|TRBJ1-5|TRBD1
TGTGCCTGGAGTTCGTACAGGGGGAATGGTCAGCCCCAGCATTTT
CAWSSYRGNGQPQHF
>NA|TRBV1|TRBJ1-1|NA
TGCACCAGCCCCCTTACTGATAACGGGCCGCGGGTCACTGAAGCTTTCTTT
CTSPLTDNGPRVTEAFF
>NA|TRBV18|TRBJ2-1|NA
TGTGCCAGCTCACCGCAACTAGACCACAATGAGCAGTTCTTC
CASSPQLDHNEQFF
>NA|TRBV24-1|TRBJ2-3|TRBD2
TGTGCCACCAGTGACCAAACCCCAAATATCAGACTAGCGGGAGCGGCAGATACGCAGTATTTT
CATSDQTPNIRLAGAADTQYF
>NA|TRBV5-1|TRBJ2-1|TRBD2
TGCGCCAGCAGCTTGGAACCGGGACTAGCGGGAGAGGAGCAGTTCTTC
CASSLEPGLAGEEQFF
>NA|TRBV28|TRBJ2-7|TRBD2
TGTGCCAGCAGGACTAGCGGGAGCTCCTACGAGCAGTACTTC
CASRTSGSSYEQYF
>NA|TRBV27|TRBJ1-1|NA
TGTGCCAGCCACCCGGGTGGGGGGTACACTGAAGCTTTCTTT
CASHPGGGYTEAFF
>NA|TRBV2|TRBJ2-3|TRBD2
TGTGCCAGCAGCGGCCGGACTAGCGGGAGCACAGATACGCAGTATTTT
CASSGRTSGSTDTQYF
>NA|TRBV2|TRBJ2-7|NA
TGTGCCAGCAGTGTGACAGACCACTACGAGCAGTACTTC
CASSVTDHYEQYF
>NA|TRBV4-1|TRBJ1-5|NA
TGCGCCAGCAGCCCAGGCCCAACGGGGAGTCACCAGCCCCAGCATTTT
CASSPGPTGSHQPQHF
>NA|TRBV21-1|TRBJ2-7|NA
TGTGCCAGCAGCAAACTCGAAGCGGCCCCCTACGAGCAGTACTTC
CASSKLEAAPYEQYF
>NA|TRBV6-6|TRBJ2-3|TRBD2
TGTGCCAGCAACACTCGGACTAGCGGGAACACGCAGTATTTT
CASNTRTSGNTQYF
>NA|TRBV7-9|TRBJ1-1|TRBD1
TGTGCCAGCAGCTTTGGGACAGGGAACACTGAAGCTTTCTTT
CASSFGTGNTEAFF
>NA|TRBV11-3|TRBJ2-1|NA
TGTGCCAGCGCACTAGGGTGGGAGCCGGCGCGGCAGTTCTTC
CASALGWEPARQFF
>NA|TRBV19|TRBJ1-2|NA
TGTGCCAGTAGTATTTTGCAGTCCTATGGCTACACCTTC
CASSILQSYGYTF
>NA|TRBV6-5|TRBJ2-5|TRBD2
TGTGCCAGCAGTCCCCAGGGGACTAGCGGAGAGACCCAGTACTTC
CASSPQGTSGETQYF
>NA|TRBV5-1|TRBJ2-7|TRBD1
TGCGCCAGCAGGCCAGACAGGGGGCACTACGAGCAGTACTTC
CASRPDRGHYEQYF